This entry is about one TCR beta chain. Its antigen is still unknown. Only in-frame clones appear in the TCRdb table, and some are missing; sequencing was by immunoSEQ multiplex PCR. The repertoire holds more than 150,000 clones, roughly 87% seen once, with 10% to 15% in the top ten. The CDR3 is made up of 14 amino acids. With 4 bases removed from V and 3 bases from J, the gap between germline ends came to 13 bases. Germline V CDR1 and CDR2: KGHSH, LQKENI. The sample originates from a study of radiation and T cells in renal cell carcinoma. Study conclusions and caveats: No pretreatment tumor biopsies were available for baseline clonotypes.

Time point reported: blood 2 weeks post-SBRT. Treatment denoted: 15 Gy SBRT to primary tumor, nephrectomy 4 weeks later. The tumor was a clear cell renal cell carcinoma. The sequence was obtained from a woman in her forties or fifties with renal cell carcinoma. The chain combines TRBV18 with TRBJ2-7, with a tentative D call TRBD2 (6 bases). The source material was blood, sampled from a patient whose treatment included radiotherapy and nephrectomy. The CDR3 nucleotides are TGTGCCAGCTCACGGGCGGGGTCGGACTACGAGCAGTACTTC. Its translation: CASSRAGSDYEQYF.